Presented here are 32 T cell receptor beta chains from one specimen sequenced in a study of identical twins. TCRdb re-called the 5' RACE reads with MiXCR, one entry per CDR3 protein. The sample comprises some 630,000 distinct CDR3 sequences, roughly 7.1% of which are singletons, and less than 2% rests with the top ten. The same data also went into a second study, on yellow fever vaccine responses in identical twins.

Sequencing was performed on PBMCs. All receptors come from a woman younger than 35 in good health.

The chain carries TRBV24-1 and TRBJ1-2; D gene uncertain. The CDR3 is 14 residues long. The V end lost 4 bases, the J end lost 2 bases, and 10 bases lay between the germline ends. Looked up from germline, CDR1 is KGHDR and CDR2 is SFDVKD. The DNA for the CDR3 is TGTGCCACCAGTGACCTTGGGTGGAACTATGGCTACACCTTC. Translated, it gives CATSDLGWNYGYTF.

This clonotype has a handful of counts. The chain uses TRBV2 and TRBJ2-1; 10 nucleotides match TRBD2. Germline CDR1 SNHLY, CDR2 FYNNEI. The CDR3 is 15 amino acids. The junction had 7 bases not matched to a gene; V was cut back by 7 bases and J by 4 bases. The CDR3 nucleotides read TGTGCCAGCACCGCGGCTAGCGGGAGTTACAATGAGCAGTTCTTC. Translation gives CASTAASGSYNEQFF.

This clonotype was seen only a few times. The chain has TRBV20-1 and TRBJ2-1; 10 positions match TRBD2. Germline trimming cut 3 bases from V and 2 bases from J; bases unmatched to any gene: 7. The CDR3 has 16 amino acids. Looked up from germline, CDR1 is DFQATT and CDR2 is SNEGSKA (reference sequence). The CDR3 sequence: CSARTSGPEAYNEQFF. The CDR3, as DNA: TGCAGTGCTAGGACTAGCGGGCCGGAGGCCTACAATGAGCAGTTCTTC.

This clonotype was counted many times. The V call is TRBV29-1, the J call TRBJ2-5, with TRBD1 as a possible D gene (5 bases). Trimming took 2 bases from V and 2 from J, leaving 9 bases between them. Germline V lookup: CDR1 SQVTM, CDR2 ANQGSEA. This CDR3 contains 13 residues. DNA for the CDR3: TGCAGCGTTGAACATGCAGGGCAAGAGACCCAGTACTTC. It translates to CSVEHAGQETQYF. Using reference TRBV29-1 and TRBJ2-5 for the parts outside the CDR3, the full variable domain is SAVISQKPSRDICQRGTSLTIQCQVDSQVTMMFWYRQQPGQSLTLIATANQGSEATYESGFVIDKFPISRPNLTFSTLTVSNMSPEDSSIYLCSVEHAGQETQYFGPGTRLLVL.

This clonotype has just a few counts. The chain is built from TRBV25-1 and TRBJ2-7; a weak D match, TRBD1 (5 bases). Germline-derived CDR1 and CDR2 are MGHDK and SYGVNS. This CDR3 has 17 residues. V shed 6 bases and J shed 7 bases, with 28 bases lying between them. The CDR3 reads CASRALGVYPLGEEQYF. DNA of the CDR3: TGTGCCAGCAGGGCCCTCGGAGTGTACCCTCTAGGGGAAGAGCAGTACTTC.

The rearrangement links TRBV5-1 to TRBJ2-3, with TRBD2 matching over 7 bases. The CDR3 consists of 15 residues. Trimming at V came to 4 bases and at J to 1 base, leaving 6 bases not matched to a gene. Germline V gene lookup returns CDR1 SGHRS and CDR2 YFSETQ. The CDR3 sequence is CASSLSGERTDTQYF. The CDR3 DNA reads TGCGCCAGCAGCCTAAGCGGGGAACGCACAGATACGCAGTATTTT.

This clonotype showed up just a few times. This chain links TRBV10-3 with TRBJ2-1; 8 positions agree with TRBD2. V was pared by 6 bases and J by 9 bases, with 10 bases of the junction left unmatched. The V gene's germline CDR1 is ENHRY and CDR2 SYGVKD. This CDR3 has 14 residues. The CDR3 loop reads CAISPGLEMGEQFF. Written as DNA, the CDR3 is TGTGCCATCAGCCCGGGACTAGAGATGGGTGAGCAGTTCTTC.

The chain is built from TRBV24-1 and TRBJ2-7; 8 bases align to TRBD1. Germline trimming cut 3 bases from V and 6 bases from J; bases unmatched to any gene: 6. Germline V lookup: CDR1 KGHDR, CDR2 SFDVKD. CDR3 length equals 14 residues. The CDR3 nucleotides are TGTGCCACCAGTGATCGGACAGGGAGCAGCGAGCAGTACTTC. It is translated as CATSDRTGSSEQYF.

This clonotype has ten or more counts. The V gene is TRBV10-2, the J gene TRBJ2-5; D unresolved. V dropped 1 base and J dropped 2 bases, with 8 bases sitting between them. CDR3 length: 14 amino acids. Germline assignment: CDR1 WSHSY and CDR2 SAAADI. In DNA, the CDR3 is TGCGCCAGCAGTGAGTTACAGCTTCAAGAGACCCAGTACTTC. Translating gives CASSELQLQETQYF.

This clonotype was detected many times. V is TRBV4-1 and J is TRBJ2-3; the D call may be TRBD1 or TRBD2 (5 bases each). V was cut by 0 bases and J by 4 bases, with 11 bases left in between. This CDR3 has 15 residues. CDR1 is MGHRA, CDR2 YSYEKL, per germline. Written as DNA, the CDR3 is TGCGCCAGCAGCCAAGATCCGGGACGGGCAGATACGCAGTATTTT. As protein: CASSQDPGRADTQYF.

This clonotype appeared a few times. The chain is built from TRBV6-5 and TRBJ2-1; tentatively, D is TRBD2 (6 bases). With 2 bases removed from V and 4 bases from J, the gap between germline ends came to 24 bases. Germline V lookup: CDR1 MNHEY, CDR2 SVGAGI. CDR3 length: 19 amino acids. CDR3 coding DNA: TGTGCCAGCAGTTACGGTTATCTAAGTCAGCGGGCAATTTACAATGAGCAGTTCTTC. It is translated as CASSYGYLSQRAIYNEQFF.

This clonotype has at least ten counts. CDR3 amino acids: CASSLAGTGPYEQYV. CDR3 DNA sequence: TGTGCCAGCAGTTTAGCCGGGACAGGGCCCTACGAGCAGTACGTC. The V and J genes are TRBV12-3 or TRBV12-4 and TRBJ2-7; TRBD1 aligns across 9 bases. This CDR3 contains 15 residues. J was trimmed by 2 bases and V by 0 bases; bases with no gene match: 2.

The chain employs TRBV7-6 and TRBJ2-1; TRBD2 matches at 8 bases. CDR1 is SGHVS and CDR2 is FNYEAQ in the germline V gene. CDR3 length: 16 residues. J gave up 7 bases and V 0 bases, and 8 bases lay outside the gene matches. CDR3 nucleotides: TGTGCCAGCAGCTTAGCGCCAACTAGCGGTAGTAATGAGCAGTTCTTC. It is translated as CASSLAPTSGSNEQFF.

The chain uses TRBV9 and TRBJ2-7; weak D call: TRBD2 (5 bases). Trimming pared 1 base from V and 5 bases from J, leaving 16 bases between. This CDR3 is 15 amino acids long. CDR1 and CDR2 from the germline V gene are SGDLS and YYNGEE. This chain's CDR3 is CASSVSGENRNEQYF. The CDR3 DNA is TGTGCCAGCAGCGTATCCGGGGAGAATCGAAACGAGCAGTACTTC.

The CDR3 nucleotides are TGTGCCAGCAGCCAAGGGGATGGGGCTTTCCAAGAGACCCAGTACTTC. Translation: CASSQGDGAFQETQYF. This chain connects TRBV3-1 to TRBJ2-5, with D perhaps matching TRBD1 (5 bases). Germline V gene lookup returns CDR1 LGHDT and CDR2 YNNKEL (reference sequence). V was cut by 1 base and J by 1 base, with 13 bases left in between. This CDR3 is 16 amino acids long.

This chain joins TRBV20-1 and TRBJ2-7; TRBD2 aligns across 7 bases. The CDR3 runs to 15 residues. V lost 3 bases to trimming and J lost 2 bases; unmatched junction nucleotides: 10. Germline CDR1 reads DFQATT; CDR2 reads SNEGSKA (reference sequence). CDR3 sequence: CSASSRASGTYEQYF. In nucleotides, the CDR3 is TGCAGTGCTAGTAGCCGTGCTAGCGGCACCTACGAGCAGTACTTC.

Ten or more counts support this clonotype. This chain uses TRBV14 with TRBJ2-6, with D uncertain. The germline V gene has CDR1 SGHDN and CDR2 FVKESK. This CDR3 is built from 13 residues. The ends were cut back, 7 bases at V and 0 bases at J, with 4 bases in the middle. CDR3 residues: CASKVSGANVLTF. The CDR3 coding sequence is TGTGCCAGCAAGGTCTCTGGGGCCAACGTCCTGACTTTC.

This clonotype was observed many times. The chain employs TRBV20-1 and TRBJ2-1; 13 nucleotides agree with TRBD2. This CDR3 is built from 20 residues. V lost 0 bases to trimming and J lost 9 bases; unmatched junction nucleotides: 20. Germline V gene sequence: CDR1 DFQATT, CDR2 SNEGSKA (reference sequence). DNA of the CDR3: TGCAGTGCTAGAGATAAGTGGACGGGCTCGGGGACTAGCGGGACCACTGAGCAGTTCTTC. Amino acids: CSARDKWTGSGTSGTTEQFF.

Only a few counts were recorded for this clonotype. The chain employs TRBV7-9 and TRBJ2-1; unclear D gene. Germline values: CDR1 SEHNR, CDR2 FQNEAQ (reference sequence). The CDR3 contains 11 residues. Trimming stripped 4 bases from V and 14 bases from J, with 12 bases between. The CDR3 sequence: CASSSGPREFF. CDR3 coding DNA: TGTGCCAGCAGCTCTGGTCCCAGAGAGTTCTTC.

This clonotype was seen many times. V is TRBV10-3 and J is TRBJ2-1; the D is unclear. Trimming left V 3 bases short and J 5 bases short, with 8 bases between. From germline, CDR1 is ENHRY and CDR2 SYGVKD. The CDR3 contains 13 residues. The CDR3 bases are TGTGCCATCAGTGAAGTTCTCAACAATGAGCAGTTCTTC. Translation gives CAISEVLNNEQFF.

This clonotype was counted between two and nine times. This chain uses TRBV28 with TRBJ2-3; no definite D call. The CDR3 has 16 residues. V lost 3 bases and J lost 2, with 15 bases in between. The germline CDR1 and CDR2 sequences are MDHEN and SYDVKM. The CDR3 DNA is TGTGCCAGCAGTTTGCCCTCATTAGAAAACACAGATACGCAGTATTTT. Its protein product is CASSLPSLENTDTQYF.

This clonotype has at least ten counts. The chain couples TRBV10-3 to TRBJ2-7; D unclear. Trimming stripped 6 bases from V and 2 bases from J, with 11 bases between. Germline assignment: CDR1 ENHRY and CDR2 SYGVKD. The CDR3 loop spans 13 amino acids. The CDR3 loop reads CAIRSGPTYEQYF. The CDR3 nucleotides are TGTGCCATCAGATCCGGACCCACCTACGAGCAGTACTTC.

The CDR3 is CASSNPGQGRITQYF. The CDR3 nucleotides read TGTGCCAGCAGCAACCCGGGACAGGGGCGTATAACCCAGTACTTC. This chain links TRBV7-3 with TRBJ2-5; the match to TRBD1 covers 10 bases. The CDR3 loop spans 15 amino acids. Looked up from germline, CDR1 is SGHTA and CDR2 is FQGTGA. V was clipped by 5 bases and J by 8 bases; unmatched bases: 11.

Written as DNA, the CDR3 is TGTGCCAGCAGCTCTCGGGACGGCGCCCTCTCCGAGCAGTACTTC. The encoded protein is CASSSRDGALSEQYF. The genes are TRBV9 and TRBJ2-7; either TRBD1 or TRBD2 may fit D (5 bases each). The germline V gene encodes CDR1 SGDLS and CDR2 YYNGEE. The V gene lost 4 bases and the J gene lost 6 bases, with 20 bases spanning the gap. This CDR3 is built from 15 residues.

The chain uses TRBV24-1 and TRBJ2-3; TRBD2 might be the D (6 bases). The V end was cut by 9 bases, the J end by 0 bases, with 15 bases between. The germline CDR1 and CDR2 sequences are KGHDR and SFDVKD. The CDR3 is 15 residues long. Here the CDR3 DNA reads TGTGCCACCGGGCTGGGGGGAACTAGCACAGATACGCAGTATTTT. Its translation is CATGLGGTSTDTQYF.

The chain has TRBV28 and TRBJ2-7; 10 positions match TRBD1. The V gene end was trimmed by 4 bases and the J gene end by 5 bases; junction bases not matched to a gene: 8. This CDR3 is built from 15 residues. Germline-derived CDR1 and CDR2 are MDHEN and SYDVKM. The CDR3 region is CASSSPGQGFNEQYV. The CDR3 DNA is TGTGCCAGCAGTTCTCCGGGACAGGGGTTCAACGAGCAGTACGTC.

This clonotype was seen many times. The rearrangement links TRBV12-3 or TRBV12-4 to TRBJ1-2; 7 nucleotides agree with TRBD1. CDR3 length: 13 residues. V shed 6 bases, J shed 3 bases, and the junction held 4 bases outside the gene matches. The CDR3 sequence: CASRTDRDYGYTF. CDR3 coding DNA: TGTGCCAGCAGGACCGACAGGGACTATGGCTACACCTTC.

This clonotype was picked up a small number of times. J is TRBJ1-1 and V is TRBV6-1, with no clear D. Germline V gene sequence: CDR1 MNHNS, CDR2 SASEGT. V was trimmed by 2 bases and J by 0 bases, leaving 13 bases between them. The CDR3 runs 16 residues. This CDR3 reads CASSEPRQAMNTEAFF. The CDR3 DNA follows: TGTGCCAGCAGTGAACCTCGACAAGCGATGAACACTGAAGCTTTCTTT.

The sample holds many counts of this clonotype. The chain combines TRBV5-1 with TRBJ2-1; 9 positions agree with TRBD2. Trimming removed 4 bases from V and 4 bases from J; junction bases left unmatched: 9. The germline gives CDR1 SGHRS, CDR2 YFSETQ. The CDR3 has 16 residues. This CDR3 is CASSPDLAGAYNEQFF. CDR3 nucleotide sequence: TGCGCCAGCAGCCCGGATTTAGCGGGAGCATACAATGAGCAGTTCTTC.

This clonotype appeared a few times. CDR3 loop: CSARVKQGFTYEQYV. In DNA form, the CDR3 reads TGCAGTGCTAGAGTAAAACAGGGCTTCACCTACGAGCAGTACGTC. The chain joins TRBV20-1 to TRBJ2-7; D possibly corresponds to TRBD1 (6 bases). The CDR3 is made up of 15 amino acids. Germline CDR1 is DFQATT and CDR2 is SNEGSKA (reference sequence). V was clipped by 1 base and J by 2 bases, with 15 bases between them.

The CDR3 protein is CASSQDSRRDYGYTF. The CDR3 DNA reads as TGTGCCAGCAGCCAAGATAGTCGCAGGGACTATGGCTACACCTTC. V usage is TRBV14 and J usage is TRBJ1-2; perhaps TRBD1 as D (5 bases). Germline CDR1 SGHDN, CDR2 FVKESK. V gave up 0 bases and J gave up 3 bases, with 11 bases separating them. The CDR3 has 15 amino acids.

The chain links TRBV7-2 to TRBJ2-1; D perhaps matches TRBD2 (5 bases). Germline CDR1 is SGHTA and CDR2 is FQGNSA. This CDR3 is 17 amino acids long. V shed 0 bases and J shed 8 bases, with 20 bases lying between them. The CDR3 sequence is CASSLAGTSGAGHEQFF. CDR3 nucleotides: TGTGCCAGCAGCTTAGCGGGCACGAGCGGAGCTGGGCATGAGCAGTTCTTC.